The clone carrying this T cell receptor beta chain was detected only once. The data were obtained in a study of blood T cell repertoires in COVID-19. Study overall: COVID-19 samples from acute and convalescent phases originated in the United States, Italy and Spain.

In the study's own analysis: Estimated nucleated cell counts came from reference gene primer amplification. The repertoire was sequenced with immunoSEQ multiplex PCR; TCRdb's copy has only in-frame clones and lacks some. V, J and clone size reflect that table, while D and trimming were determined from the DNA. Of about 260,000 clones detected, roughly 90% appear once; the ten largest clones hold about 0.7%. This clonotype was sampled from a human donor in a cohort sampled during active COVID-19. Sequencing was done on a sample of peripheral blood.

CDR3 DNA: TGTGCCAGCAGTCCAGGGGGGACAAAATACGAGCAGTACTTC. This translates into CASSPGGTKYEQYF. V usage is TRBV11-3 and J usage is TRBJ2-7; possibly TRBD1 for D (7 bases). V gave up 6 bases and J gave up 4 bases, with 16 bases separating them. This CDR3 spans 14 amino acids. Germline V gene data show CDR1 as SGHNT and CDR2 as YENEEA.